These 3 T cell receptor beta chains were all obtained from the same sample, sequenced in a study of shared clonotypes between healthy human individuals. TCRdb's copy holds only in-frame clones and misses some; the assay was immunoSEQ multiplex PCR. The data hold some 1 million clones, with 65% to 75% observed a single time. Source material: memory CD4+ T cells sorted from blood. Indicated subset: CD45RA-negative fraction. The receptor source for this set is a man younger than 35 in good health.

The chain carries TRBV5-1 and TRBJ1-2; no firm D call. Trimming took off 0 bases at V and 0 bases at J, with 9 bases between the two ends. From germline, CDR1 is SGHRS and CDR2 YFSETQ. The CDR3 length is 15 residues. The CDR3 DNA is TGCGCCAGCAGCTTGGTCGCGGGAACTAACTATGGCTACACCTTC. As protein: CASSLVAGTNYGYTF.

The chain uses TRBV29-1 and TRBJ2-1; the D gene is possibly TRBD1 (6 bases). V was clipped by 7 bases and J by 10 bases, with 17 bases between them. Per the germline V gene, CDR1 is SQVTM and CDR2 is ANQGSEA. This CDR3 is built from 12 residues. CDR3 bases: TGCAGCGCCCGGGACAACTCAAGGGAGCAGTTCTTC. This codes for CSARDNSREQFF.

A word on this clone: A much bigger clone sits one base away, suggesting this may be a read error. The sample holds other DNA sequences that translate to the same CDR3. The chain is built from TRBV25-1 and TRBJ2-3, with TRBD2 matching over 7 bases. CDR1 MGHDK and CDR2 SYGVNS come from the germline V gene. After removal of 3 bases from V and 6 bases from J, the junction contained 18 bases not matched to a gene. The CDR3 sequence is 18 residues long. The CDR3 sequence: CASSDSWAGAAGFDTQYF. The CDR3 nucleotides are TGTGCCAGCAGTGATTCCTGGGCTGGAGCAGCGGGGTTCGATACGCAGTATTTT.